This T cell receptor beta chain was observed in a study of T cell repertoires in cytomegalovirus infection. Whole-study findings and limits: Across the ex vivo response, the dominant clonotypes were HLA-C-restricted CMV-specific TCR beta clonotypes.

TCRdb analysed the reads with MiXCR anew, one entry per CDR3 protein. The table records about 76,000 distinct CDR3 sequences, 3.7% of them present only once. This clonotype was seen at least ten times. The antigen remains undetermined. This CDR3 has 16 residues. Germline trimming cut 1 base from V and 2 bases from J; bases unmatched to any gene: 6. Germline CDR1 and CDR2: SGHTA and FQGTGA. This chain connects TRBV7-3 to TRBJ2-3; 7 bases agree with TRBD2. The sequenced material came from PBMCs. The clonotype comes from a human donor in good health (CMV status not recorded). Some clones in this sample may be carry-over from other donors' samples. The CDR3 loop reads CASSLIPAGLTDTQYF. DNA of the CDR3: TGTGCCAGCAGCTTAATCCCAGCGGGACTCACAGATACGCAGTATTTT. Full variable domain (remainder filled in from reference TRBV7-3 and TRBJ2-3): GAGVSQTPSNKVTEKGKYVELRCDPISGHTALYWYRQSLGQGPEFLIYFQGTGAADDSGLPNDRFFAVRPEGSVSTLKIQRTERGDSAVYLCASSLIPAGLTDTQYFGPGTRLTVL.